A single sample gave rise to the 26 T cell receptor beta chains below, sequenced in a study of T cells expressing NK-cell markers. TCRdb reprocessed the 5' RACE reads, keeping one entry per CDR3 protein, no DNA. The sample table includes fewer than 400,000 distinct CDR3 sequences. The sequencing input was blood T cells: a sorted CD56 or NKG2C T cell subset, CD4+ or CD8+ T cells, or bulk PBMC T cells (not recorded which). The receptor source for this set is a man aged 18-70 years in good health.

This chain connects TRBV9 to TRBJ2-2; TCRdb indicates TRBD1, and absent DNA this call remains unverified. The V gene's germline CDR1 is SGDLS and CDR2 YYNGEE. The CDR3 spans 14 residues. Here the CDR3 reads CASSPSWGTGELFF.

The chain couples TRBV6-5 to TRBJ2-2; TCRdb calls TRBD2, which cannot be checked without DNA. Germline V CDR1 and CDR2: MNHEY, SVGAGI. CDR3 length: 17 residues. The CDR3: CASSYSMGSGGTGELFF.

The gene calls are TRBV4-2 and TRBJ2-3. The CDR3 is made up of 14 amino acids. The germline CDR1 and CDR2 sequences are LGHNA and YNFKEQ. The CDR3 loop reads CASSQISSFDTQYF.

V is TRBV5-5 and J is TRBJ2-2; the TRBD2 assignment by TCRdb is unverifiable without DNA. The CDR3 is 16 amino acids. CDR1 is SGHKS, CDR2 YYEKEE, per germline (reference sequence). The CDR3 region is CASSPNAGGGTGELFF.

V is TRBV21-1 and J is TRBJ1-5; TCRdb gives TRBD1 as the D gene, but with no DNA this cannot be confirmed. TRBV21-1 is given as a pseudogene. CDR3 size: 17 residues. CDR3 loop: CASSKRERNYSNQPQHF.

V is TRBV6-6 and J is TRBJ1-2; TCRdb names TRBD1, which stays unverified in the absence of DNA. The CDR3 extends over 12 amino acids. Germline CDR1 MNHNY, CDR2 SVGAGI (reference sequence). The CDR3 reads CASSQGDGGYTF.

CDR3 loop: CASSRLPETQYF. V and J are TRBV12-3 or TRBV12-4 and TRBJ2-5. The length of the CDR3 is 12 residues.

The V and J genes are TRBV18 and TRBJ1-2. Germline lookup yields CDR1 KGHSH and CDR2 LQKENI. The CDR3 sequence is 15 residues long. CDR3: CASSPSDSTNYGYTF.

V and J are TRBV5-1 and TRBJ2-1; TCRdb calls TRBD2, which cannot be checked without DNA. The CDR3 spans 17 residues. Germline V gene data show CDR1 as SGHRS and CDR2 as YFSETQ. The CDR3 protein is CASSLVEGYQLYNEQFF.

This rearrangement joins TRBV6-5 to TRBJ1-2; TCRdb calls TRBD1, which cannot be checked without DNA. CDR3 length: 16 residues. CDR1 is MNHEY, CDR2 SVGAGI, per germline. CDR3 in amino acids: CASSYSRTGFNYGYTF.

The chain joins TRBV2 to TRBJ2-1; TCRdb proposes TRBD1, but this gene call is untestable without DNA. The germline gives CDR1 SNHLY, CDR2 FYNNEI. This CDR3 is built from 15 residues. CDR3 in amino acids: CASKRLFFSYNEQFF.

This chain uses TRBV20-1 with TRBJ1-4. This CDR3 comprises 17 residues. Germline V gene lookup returns CDR1 DFQATT and CDR2 SNEGSKA (reference sequence). CDR3 region: CSARRARGEEFNEKLFF.

The J gene is TRBJ2-3, the V gene TRBV12-3 or TRBV12-4; checking the TCRdb D call of TRBD1 is not possible without DNA. The CDR3 consists of 15 residues. CDR3 in amino acids: CASRPRAGAGDTQYF.

CDR3 sequence: CASSSTTTSGGNEQFF. The V call is TRBV12-3 or TRBV12-4, the J call TRBJ2-1; absent DNA, TCRdb's TRBD2 call cannot be checked. CDR3 length: 16 amino acids.

The chain has TRBV12-3 or TRBV12-4 and TRBJ2-5; TCRdb selects TRBD2, and the lack of DNA leaves this call unchecked. This CDR3 is 15 amino acids long. The CDR3 protein is CASSPGLAGEETQYF.

The genes are TRBV6-1 and TRBJ2-7; checking the TCRdb D call of TRBD2 is not possible without DNA. The germline V gene encodes CDR1 MNHNS and CDR2 SASEGT. This CDR3 has 15 residues. The CDR3: CASKSLGSLRNEQYF.

V usage is TRBV7-9 and J usage is TRBJ2-5; TCRdb proposes TRBD1, but this gene call is untestable without DNA. This CDR3 has 15 amino acids. Per germline, CDR1 SEHNR and CDR2 FQNEAQ (reference sequence). CDR3 protein: CASSFGGTGPETQYF.

This chain links TRBV12-3 or TRBV12-4 with TRBJ1-1. The CDR3 runs to 13 residues. The CDR3 reads CASSEDMNTEAFF.

CDR3 sequence: CASNRGRGETQYF. This chain uses TRBV2 with TRBJ2-5; TCRdb names TRBD1, which stays unverified in the absence of DNA. This CDR3 comprises 13 residues. CDR1 is SNHLY, CDR2 FYNNEI, per germline.

The chain links TRBV4-2 to TRBJ2-4; the D call of TRBD2 rests on TCRdb alone, since no DNA is present to check it. The germline V gene has CDR1 LGHNA and CDR2 YNFKEQ. This CDR3 has 14 amino acids. The CDR3: CASSQDREGNIQYF.

The rearrangement links TRBV5-1 to TRBJ1-1; TCRdb selects TRBD1, and the lack of DNA leaves this call unchecked. CDR1 is SGHRS and CDR2 is YFSETQ in the germline V gene. CDR3 length: 13 amino acids. CDR3 in amino acids: CASSWQGAGEAFF.

The chain has TRBV6-1 and TRBJ2-1; TCRdb's D gene call, TRBD1, goes unchecked for lack of DNA. This CDR3 comprises 15 residues. Germline CDR1 MNHNS, CDR2 SASEGT. The CDR3 loop is CASTRRGAGDNEQFF.

The chain has TRBV5-1 and TRBJ2-1; checking the TCRdb D call of TRBD1 is not possible without DNA. Germline V lookup: CDR1 SGHRS, CDR2 YFSETQ. The CDR3 has 16 amino acids. CDR3 protein: CASRLVGGSSYNEQFF.

CDR3 region: CASSKGEGTTYGYTF. The rearrangement joins TRBV21-1 to TRBJ1-2. TRBV21-1 is an annotated pseudogene. This CDR3 comprises 15 residues.

This chain joins TRBV12-3 or TRBV12-4 and TRBJ2-2; TCRdb picks TRBD1, but there is no DNA to check that call. The CDR3 is 17 residues long. CDR3 protein: CASSLRLAGAHTGELFF.

V gene TRBV6-5 combines with J gene TRBJ2-1. This CDR3 is 15 amino acids long. Germline CDR1 reads MNHEY; CDR2 reads SVGAGI. This chain's CDR3 is CASRFMGFSYNEQFF.